This TCR beta chain was observed in a study of molecular identifiers for immune sequencing clone quantification. Study in general: Across replicate runs, RNA obtained from about 19,000 or 110,000 naive CD8 cells was divided into five, with four undergoing sequencing.

This clonotype has just a few counts. Its cognate antigen is unknown. General study results and limits: Identical TCR molecules that share a barcode could lead to an underestimation of highly expanded clone sizes. Clones that had above 20 RNA copies took up over 99% of effector molecules but under 1% in naive cells.

MiXCR, run by TCRdb on the PCR reads, gives a single entry per CDR3 protein. Among some 580,000 distinct CDR3 sequences listed, roughly 27% were seen once. It was from roughly 21,000 to 960,000 sorted cells, with 10%, 30% or 50% RNA, that naive CD8 libraries came. The CDR3 covers 13 residues. V lost 4 bases, J lost 6 bases, and 9 bases lay in between. V usage is TRBV12-3 or TRBV12-4 and J usage is TRBJ2-2; D unresolved. Sequencing was performed on naive CD8+ T cells from blood, with Jurkat cell RNA spiked in. The subset denotes: FACS-sorted CD8+CD4-CCR7+CD45RA+ naive T cells. This clonotype was obtained from a human donor in good health. Some libraries in this study had Jurkat cell RNA spiked in. CDR3: CASSSRPAGELFF. For the CDR3, the DNA is TGTGCCAGCAGTTCCCGTCCTGCCGGGGAGCTGTTTTTT.